This entry is about one TCR beta chain. Its binding antigen is unknown. No much larger clonotype is one base removed from it; base qualities were not supplied. This specimen belongs to a study of T-cell reconstitution after alpha-beta-depleted transplantation in children (TCRdb year 2016). With respect to the entire study: Using TCR repertoire profiling, the study quantitatively followed how T-cell immune reconstitution unfolded in children after TCRalphabeta/CD19-depleted allogeneic hematopoietic cell transplantation. Overall study results and their limits: The frequencies of hyperexpanded clones fell over the following months, and after one year, T-cell counts and TCRbeta diversity were mostly attributed to newly produced T cells. In some patients, the high TCRbeta diversity seen at day 60 was put down to recipient T cells and intrathymic progenitors that had survived conditioning. Apparently early alphabetaT-cell count recovery about two months after transplant reportedly relied on only several hundred rapidly expanded clones derived from non-depleted graft cells.

Receptor libraries were prepared by PCR. The sequencer listed for this sample is Illumina HiSeq 2500. Molecular barcoding was employed in the preparation of TCR libraries, with unique molecular identifiers being used to normalize TCRbeta repertoire quantification. The public reads were reanalyzed by TCRdb: fastp trimming at Q25, MiXCR alignment, in-frame beta chains only. Merged by CDR3 protein, the rows form single entries marked with the most common genes and DNA. The sample yields 300,000 to 400,000 distinct CDR3 sequences; 15% to 20% were counted once. The top ten clonotypes cover around 38% of the sample. Explained via the paper, the treatment or condition label denotes: allogeneic hematopoietic cell transplantation with graft depleted of TCRalphabeta T cells and CD19 B cells. Transplant recipients were children who received TCRalphabeta/CD19-depleted allogeneic hematopoietic cell grafts. The source is a male patient aged 2-15 years who had a stem cell transplant for acute lymphoblastic leukemia, so the T cells may come from the graft donor. The sequencing used PBMCs, mostly from graft donor cells, collected 360 days after TCRalphabeta/CD19-depleted stem cell transplant.

The CDR3 region: CSARVEASGRQYF. The sequenced DNA: TGCAGTGCTAGAGTTGAGGCTAGCGGGAGGCAGTATTTT. The sequence joins TRBV20-1 to TRBJ2-3, with 10 middle bases fitting TRBD2. Trimming leaves V shorter by 1 base and J shorter by 11 bases, with the junction holding 6 bases beyond the gene matches. Via the germline V gene (reference sequence), CDR1 is DFQATT and CDR2 SNEGSKA. From the cysteine through the phenylalanine, the CDR3 covers 13 amino acids. Solely the CDR3 DNA is kept, with 39 bases framed from the first base.